This T cell receptor (beta chain) was observed in a study of blood T cell repertoires in COVID-19. Across the whole study: Acute and convalescent COVID-19 specimens originated in the United States, Italy and Spain.

The study drew participants aged about 18 to 89 years from 20 to 30 US areas. Assignment of participants to cohorts was predicated upon participant-reported clinical history. The CDR3 contains 19 residues. V lost 0 bases, J lost 0 bases, and 12 bases stayed unmatched. From germline, CDR1 is SEHNR and CDR2 FQNEAQ (reference sequence). Original data processing: Estimation of nucleated cell counts relied on the amplification of reference gene primers. TCRdb's copy holds only in-frame clones and misses some; the assay was immunoSEQ multiplex PCR. V and J calls and clone size follow that table, whereas D and trimming were derived from the DNA. The sample has a few hundred thousand clones; about nine tenths are singletons. This clone was counted once.

V and J are TRBV7-9 and TRBJ2-3; 7 bases line up with TRBD2. The sequencing sample was made of PBMCs or T cells enriched from blood (not recorded which). The receptor's source is a man in his thirties or forties who had recovered from COVID-19. CDR3 protein: CASSLAPLGGKNSTDTQYF. The CDR3 DNA reads TGTGCCAGCAGCTTAGCTCCCCTCGGGGGGAAGAACAGCACAGATACGCAGTATTTT. Together with reference TRBV7-9 and TRBJ2-3, the CDR3 gives the full variable domain: DTGVSQNPRHKITKRGQNVTFRCDPISEHNRLYWYRQTLGQGPEFLTYFQNEAQLEKSRLLSDRFSAERPKGSFSTLEIQRTEQGDSAMYLCASSLAPLGGKNSTDTQYFGPGTRLTVL.